Below are 29 T cell receptor beta chains sequenced from a single sample in a study of blood T cell dynamics during melanoma immunotherapy. Method: immunoSEQ multiplex PCR; TCRdb's copy keeps in-frame clones and lacks some. Of about 28,000 clones listed, around four fifths were seen once; the top ten hold around a tenth. Time point described: week 3, after first cycle of checkpoint inhibitor. The sample was blood, taken from a patient treated with checkpoint blockade. These receptors all come from a human donor with melanoma.

In this sample, this clone turned up once. This chain uses TRBV10-3 with TRBJ2-6, with a possible D match to TRBD2 (5 bases). The CDR3 is made up of 20 amino acids. With 3 bases removed from V and 0 bases from J, the gap between germline ends came to 21 bases. The germline CDR1 and CDR2 sequences are ENHRY and SYGVKD. The CDR3 here is CAISENWETGKNSGANVLTF. The CDR3 DNA reads as TGTGCCATCAGTGAAAATTGGGAGACCGGAAAAAACTCTGGGGCCAACGTCCTGACTTTC.

The chain joins TRBV6-1 to TRBJ2-5; D ambiguous. There are 13 residues in the CDR3. The V gene lost 5 bases and the J gene lost 5 bases, with 12 bases spanning the gap. Germline V gives CDR1 MNHNS, CDR2 SASEGT. The CDR3 nucleotides read TGTGCCAGCAGTCCCCAGGTTGGGGAGACCCAGTACTTC. Amino acid sequence: CASSPQVGETQYF.

This clone showed up just once. The chain has TRBV30 and TRBJ2-7, with 9 positions matching TRBD1. The CDR3 covers 15 residues. V gave up 5 bases and J gave up 6 bases; unmatched junction bases: 14. Germline V gene sequence: CDR1 GTSNPN, CDR2 SVGIG (reference sequence). The CDR3 reads CAWEKKGQGSREQYF. The DNA of the CDR3 is TGTGCCTGGGAAAAAAAGGGACAGGGAAGTCGCGAGCAGTACTTC. The variable domain in full, completed from reference TRBV30 and TRBJ2-7, reads SQTIHQWPATLVQPVGSPLSLECTVEGTSNPNLYWYRQAAGRGLQLLFYSVGIGQISSEVPQNLSASRPQDRQFILSSKKLLLSDSGFYLCAWEKKGQGSREQYFGPGTRLTVT.

The V and J genes are TRBV10-3 and TRBJ2-7, with a weak D call TRBD2 (5 bases). In germline, CDR1 is ENHRY, CDR2 SYGVKD. The CDR3 loop spans 14 amino acids. V was pared by 11 bases and J by 2 bases, with 19 bases between. The CDR3 nucleotides are TGTGCCGGTGGAGCCGCGGGCTCTCCCTACGAGCAGTACTTC. This encodes CAGGAAGSPYEQYF.

The CDR3 loop reads CASSRANSPLHF. The CDR3, as DNA: TGTGCCAGCAGCCGCGCCAATTCACCCCTCCACTTT. The chain uses TRBV7-9 and TRBJ1-6; D gene unclear. With 5 bases removed from V and 7 bases from J, the gap between germline ends came to 6 bases. Germline CDR1 reads SEHNR; CDR2 reads FQNEAQ (reference sequence). The CDR3 is 12 amino acids.

This rearrangement joins TRBV10-1 to TRBJ2-3; weak D call: TRBD2 (6 bases). V lost 4 bases to trimming and J lost 4 bases, with 15 bases between them. From germline, CDR1 is WNHNN and CDR2 SYGVQD (reference sequence). The CDR3 totals 15 residues. This CDR3 is CASSGSGVLSDTQYF. The CDR3 DNA reads TGCGCCAGCAGTGGGTCGGGGGTGCTGTCAGATACGCAGTATTTT.

The chain recombines TRBV5-4 with TRBJ2-5; D remains unclear. V lost 0 bases to trimming and J lost 6 bases, with 6 bases between them. Germline CDR1 and CDR2: SGHNT and YYREEE (reference sequence). This CDR3 region has 12 residues. This CDR3 reads CASSLGGQTQYF. For the CDR3, the DNA is TGTGCCAGCAGCTTGGGTGGCCAGACCCAGTACTTC.

V is TRBV19 and J is TRBJ1-2; D gene unclear. CDR1 LNHDA and CDR2 SQIVND come from the germline V gene (reference sequence). V gave up 4 bases and J gave up 4 bases, with 10 bases separating them. The CDR3 has 13 amino acids. In DNA, the CDR3 is TGTGCCAGTAGTACGGAACAGAGCTATGGCTACACCTTC. Residues: CASSTEQSYGYTF. Full variable domain (remainder filled in from reference TRBV19 and TRBJ1-2): DGGITQSPKYLFRKEGQNVTLSCEQNLNHDAMYWYRQDPGQGLRLIYYSQIVNDFQKGDIAEGYSVSREKKESFPLTVTSAQKNPTAFYLCASSTEQSYGYTFGSGTRLTVV.

This sequence joins TRBV9 and TRBJ2-2; D is possibly TRBD2 (6 bases). Per the germline V gene, CDR1 is SGDLS and CDR2 is YYNGEE. The CDR3 covers 15 residues. The ends were cut back, 3 bases at V and 1 base at J, with 10 bases in the middle. The CDR3, as DNA: TGTGCCAGCAGCGGCGGGATTTGGAACACCGGGGAGCTGTTTTTT. Protein sequence: CASSGGIWNTGELFF. The entire variable domain, with the rest obtained from reference TRBV9 and TRBJ2-2, is as follows: DSGVTQTPKHLITATGQRVTLRCSPRSGDLSVYWYQQSLDQGLQFLIQYYNGEERAKGNILERFSAQQFPDLHSELNLSSLELGDSALYFCASSGGIWNTGELFFGEGSRLTVL.

This rearrangement joins TRBV7-9 to TRBJ2-6, with unresolved D. The CDR3 is made up of 16 amino acids. V was pared by 5 bases and J by 3 bases, with 14 bases between. From germline, CDR1 is SEHNR and CDR2 FQNEAQ (reference sequence). CDR3 in amino acids: CASSPQSPLGANVLTF. Written as DNA, the CDR3 is TGTGCCAGCAGCCCACAGTCCCCCCTTGGGGCCAACGTCCTGACTTTC.

This clone came up a few times. CDR3 loop: CAWSVGLGNQPQHF. The CDR3 DNA sequence: TGTGCCTGGAGTGTGGGCTTGGGCAATCAGCCCCAGCATTTT. The rearrangement uses TRBV30 and TRBJ1-5; the D is unclear. V was clipped by 0 bases and J by 2 bases, with 8 bases between them. The CDR3 extends over 14 amino acids. CDR1 is GTSNPN and CDR2 is SVGIG in the germline V gene (reference sequence). Filled out from reference TRBV30 and TRBJ1-5, the complete variable domain reads SQTIHQWPATLVQPVGSPLSLECTVEGTSNPNLYWYRQAAGRGLQLLFYSVGIGQISSEVPQNLSASRPQDRQFILSSKKLLLSDSGFYLCAWSVGLGNQPQHFGDGTRLSIL.

This clone showed up just once. The CDR3 protein is CASSSPGVVDGTDTQYF. DNA of the CDR3: TGTGCCAGCAGCTCACCCGGGGTAGTTGATGGCACAGATACGCAGTATTTT. The chain carries TRBV5-6 and TRBJ2-3; D possibly corresponds to TRBD2 (5 bases). In germline, CDR1 is SGHDT, CDR2 YYEEEE. V gave up 3 bases and J gave up 1 base, with 18 bases separating them. The CDR3 totals 17 residues.

CDR3 loop: CASSISGNSYNEQFF. CDR3 nucleotides: TGTGCCAGCAGTATTAGCGGGAATTCCTACAATGAGCAGTTCTTC. This chain joins TRBV2 and TRBJ2-1; 8 nucleotides match TRBD2. Germline CDR1 reads SNHLY; CDR2 reads FYNNEI. The CDR3 has 15 residues. V lost 5 bases, J lost 1 base, and 4 bases stayed unmatched.

This chain links TRBV5-1 with TRBJ1-1; D might be TRBD1 (5 bases). V dropped 0 bases and J dropped 5 bases, with 11 bases sitting between them. The CDR3 has 14 amino acids. Germline CDR1 SGHRS, CDR2 YFSETQ. This chain's CDR3 is CASSLGGGKTEAFF. CDR3 DNA sequence: TGCGCCAGCAGCTTGGGCGGGGGTAAGACTGAAGCTTTCTTT.

The chain carries TRBV5-1 and TRBJ1-1; D gene unclear. Germline V gives CDR1 SGHRS, CDR2 YFSETQ. Deletions cut 3 bases from V and 7 bases from J, with 19 bases between. This CDR3 region has 15 residues. CDR3 region: CASSSGLGGPFEAFF. CDR3 sequence (DNA): TGCGCCAGCAGCTCCGGGTTGGGTGGCCCGTTTGAAGCTTTCTTT.

A few counts support this clone. The V call is TRBV2, the J call TRBJ1-2, with a possible D match to TRBD1 (6 bases). Germline-derived CDR1 and CDR2 are SNHLY and FYNNEI. Trimming took 4 bases from V and 1 from J, leaving 7 bases between them. The CDR3 has 13 residues. The CDR3, as DNA: TGTGCCAGCAGTGGGGACATTAACTATGGCTACACCTTC. Protein sequence: CASSGDINYGYTF.

The rearrangement uses TRBV29-1 and TRBJ1-1, with TRBD1 matching over 9 bases. The CDR3 is made up of 13 amino acids. V trimming: 7 bases; J trimming: 1 base; junction bases outside the gene matches: 4. Germline lookup yields CDR1 SQVTM and CDR2 ANQGSEA. The CDR3 spells CSASGQGNTEAFF. Here the CDR3 DNA reads TGCAGCGCTTCGGGACAGGGGAACACTGAAGCTTTCTTT.

This sequence joins TRBV7-2 and TRBJ1-3; D unclear. V was clipped by 1 base and J by 7 bases, with 23 bases between them. Germline values: CDR1 SGHTA, CDR2 FQGNSA. This CDR3 region has 18 residues. DNA of the CDR3: TGTGCCAGCAGCTTAGTATCGGGATCGGGCCCAAGGGAGAACACCATATATTTT. Translated: CASSLVSGSGPRENTIYF.

The chain couples TRBV27 to TRBJ2-2, with 11 bases fitting TRBD2. The length of the CDR3 is 17 residues. Per the germline V gene, CDR1 is MNHEY and CDR2 is SMNVEV (reference sequence). With V trimmed by 3 bases and J by 4 bases, 7 bases remained unmatched. The CDR3: CASSFLAGGSSTGELFF. The CDR3 DNA reads as TGTGCCAGCAGTTTCCTAGCGGGGGGCTCGAGCACCGGGGAGCTGTTTTTT.

This chain uses TRBV4-1 with TRBJ1-2, with 8 bases lining up with TRBD1. This CDR3 comprises 17 residues. The germline V gene has CDR1 MGHRA and CDR2 YSYEKL. V trimming: 2 bases; J trimming: 1 base; junction bases outside the gene matches: 9. CDR3 region: CASSQFHPDRDNYGYTF. CDR3 sequence (DNA): TGCGCCAGCAGCCAATTTCACCCGGACAGGGATAACTATGGCTACACCTTC.

This chain links TRBV6-6 with TRBJ2-5; no reliable D call. This CDR3 spans 13 amino acids. Trimming removed 2 bases from V and 4 bases from J, with 8 bases in between. The germline CDR1 and CDR2 sequences are MNHNY and SVGAGI (reference sequence). CDR3 loop: CASSYGGPETQYF. The CDR3 DNA reads TGTGCCAGCAGTTACGGCGGTCCAGAGACCCAGTACTTC.

This sequence joins TRBV5-1 and TRBJ2-2, with 9 bases identical to TRBD1. The CDR3 extends over 17 amino acids. CDR1 and CDR2 from the germline V gene are SGHRS and YFSETQ. J gave up 7 bases and V 0 bases, and 10 bases lay outside the gene matches. The CDR3 coding sequence is TGCGCCAGCAGCTTGGCCGGCTCGGGACAGGGATACGGGGAGCTGTTTTTT. It translates to CASSLAGSGQGYGELFF.

V usage is TRBV14 and J usage is TRBJ1-2; 10 bases line up with TRBD1. The length of the CDR3 is 15 residues. With 2 bases clipped from V and 6 bases from J, the junction kept 6 bases outside the gene matches. The germline CDR1 and CDR2 sequences are SGHDN and FVKESK. The CDR3 DNA is TGTGCCAGCAGCCAAAGACTAGGGACAGGGGATGGCTACACCTTC. This encodes CASSQRLGTGDGYTF.

V is TRBV6-1 and J is TRBJ1-4; 7 bases align to TRBD1. Germline CDR1 and CDR2: MNHNS and SASEGT. The trim removed 2 bases at V and 6 bases at J, leaving 3 bases unmatched. The CDR3 sequence is 14 residues long. The CDR3 bases are TGTGCCAGCAGTGAATTGGGACAGTATGAAAAACTGTTTTTT. It codes for CASSELGQYEKLFF.

The chain uses TRBV5-4 and TRBJ2-6; D may be TRBD1 or TRBD2 (5 bases each). Per the germline V gene, CDR1 is SGHNT and CDR2 is YYREEE (reference sequence). Trimming shortened V by 5 bases and J by 0 bases, and 6 bases separated the two germline ends. The CDR3 is made up of 14 amino acids. This CDR3 is CASSGTSGANVLTF. The CDR3 bases are TGTGCCAGCAGTGGGACCTCTGGGGCCAACGTCCTGACTTTC.

The V gene is TRBV19, the J gene TRBJ2-7, with a weak D call TRBD1 (6 bases). Germline V gives CDR1 LNHDA, CDR2 SQIVND (reference sequence). CDR3 size: 13 residues. Trimming cost V 5 bases and J 2 bases, with 10 bases left between them. The CDR3 is CASSFQGTYEQYF. CDR3 DNA sequence: TGTGCCAGTAGTTTCCAGGGGACCTACGAGCAGTACTTC.

CDR3 DNA sequence: TGCGCCAGCAGCATGGGACAAGGCGAGCAGTACTTC. This encodes CASSMGQGEQYF. The V gene is TRBV5-1, the J gene TRBJ2-7, with TRBD1 as a possible D gene (6 bases). Germline V lookup: CDR1 SGHRS, CDR2 YFSETQ. The CDR3 extends over 12 amino acids. The V end was cut by 4 bases, the J end by 6 bases, with 11 bases between.

The gene calls are TRBV28 and TRBJ2-7; D may correspond to TRBD1 or TRBD2 (5 bases each). The CDR3 spans 13 residues. The V gene lost 3 bases and the J gene lost 0 bases, with 6 bases spanning the gap. Germline V gives CDR1 MDHEN, CDR2 SYDVKM. The DNA of the CDR3 is TGTGCCAGCAGTTTTGGGGGCTCCTACGAGCAGTACTTC. This encodes CASSFGGSYEQYF.

This chain connects TRBV4-1 to TRBJ1-2; no firm D call. V was cut by 3 bases and J by 4 bases, with 21 bases left in between. CDR3 size: 17 residues. Germline V gene sequence: CDR1 MGHRA, CDR2 YSYEKL. The CDR3 coding sequence is TGCGCCAGCAGCCAGTCATGGGCGGGAGGAGGAGGCTATGGCTACACCTTC. It translates to CASSQSWAGGGGYGYTF.